This is a list of T cell receptor beta chains from one sample in a study of blood T cells in healthy people across ages. TCRdb passed the 5' RACE reads through MiXCR, listing each CDR3 protein once. This sample has 1.5 million to 2 million distinct CDR3 sequences; about 39% occur once, and the top ten carry 20% to 25%. The source material was blood. These receptor sequences come from a human donor in good health. Both conserved end residues are part of each CDR3. A D gene is named only where the DNA matches it firmly. The size of a clone is reported for some rows only, either as once, few or many, or as a class for expanded clones.

J gene,clone size,V gene,D gene,CDR3 DNA,CDR3 protein
TRBJ2-3,-,TRBV6-4,TRBD1,TGTGCCAGCAGTAGGGGGCCGGACACAGATACGCAGTATTTT,CASSRGPDTDTQYF
TRBJ2-1,few,TRBV20-1,TRBD2,TGCAGTGCCCAGAGCGGGGGGCTCGACAATGAGCAGTTCTTC,CSAQSGGLDNEQFF
TRBJ1-5,few,TRBV7-2,-,TGTGCCAGCAGCTGGACCACAGGGAACAATCAGCCCCAGCATTTT,CASSWTTGNNQPQHF
TRBJ1-6,-,TRBV6-5,TRBD1,TGTGCCAGCAACAAACAGGGGAGAATTAATTCACCCCTCCACTTT,CASNKQGRINSPLHF
TRBJ2-7,few,TRBV29-1,TRBD1,TGCAGCGTTGAAGATAGTTTATGGACAGGGGTGTACGAGCAGTACTTC,CSVEDSLWTGVYEQYF
TRBJ1-2,-,TRBV15,-,TGTGCCACCAGCAGATCTACAGGGAACTATGGCTACACCTTC,CATSRSTGNYGYTF
TRBJ2-3,-,TRBV5-1,-,TGCGCCAGCAGCTCGAAGGTCCCGAGCGCAGATACGCAGTATTTT,CASSSKVPSADTQYF
TRBJ1-5,-,TRBV12-3/TRBV12-4,-,TGTGCCAGTGACTATAGCAATCAGCCCCAGCATTTT,CASDYSNQPQHF
TRBJ1-6,few,TRBV6-1,-,TGTGCCAGCAGCGAGACAGCCGGGCCAATAATTCGACCCCTCCACTTT,CASSETAGPIIRPLHF
TRBJ2-7,-,TRBV20-1,-,TGCAGTGCCTCAAAGGGGGGGTTTACCTACGAGCAGTACTTC,CSASKGGFTYEQYF
TRBJ2-3,few,TRBV20-1,TRBD2,TGCAGTGCCTCCTCGACTAGCGGGGGAACTCATTCTAGCACAGATACGCAGTATTTT,CSASSTSGGTHSSTDTQYF